The 21 T cell receptor beta chains below were found in one sample sequenced in a study of blood T cell repertoires in COVID-19 (dated by TCRdb to 2018 to 2020). Library prep was done by the immunoSEQ multiplex PCR assay. Imported from immuneACCESS, the table was reduced by TCRdb to in-frame sequences with V and J called. These copies leave out some clones; in studies compared against another copy, an unresolved V gene accounts for under half, and the cause of the remainder is not known. Present in this sample are around 300,000 clones, about nine tenths of which were seen just once. 0.85% to 0.95% of the sample goes to the ten largest clones. The source material was peripheral blood. The receptors here all came from a woman aged 40 to 50 who had recovered from COVID-19.

V gene TRBV27 combines with J gene TRBJ2-7; 10 bases line up with TRBD2. CDR3 size: 16 residues. The germline CDR1 and CDR2 sequences are MNHEY and SMNVEV (reference sequence). V shed 5 bases, J shed 3 bases, and the junction held 10 bases outside the gene matches. CDR3 in DNA: TGTGCCAGCAGTGGCTCTAGCGGGAGTCCGTTCTACGAGCAGTACTTC. Translating it yields CASSGSSGSPFYEQYF.

This clone came up once. The chain couples TRBV30 to TRBJ2-7, with 9 bases aligning to TRBD2. This CDR3 is 13 amino acids long. CDR1 and CDR2 from the germline V gene are GTSNPN and SVGIG (reference sequence). V lost 5 bases and J lost 6; bases outside the gene matches: 8. CDR3 in DNA: TGTGCCTGGGGGGGTGGTAGCGGGAGCGAGCAGTACTTC. The encoded protein is CAWGGGSGSEQYF.

This chain connects TRBV28 to TRBJ2-7; 9 bases agree with TRBD2. The J segment lost 3 bases and the V segment lost 6 bases, leaving 12 bases of the junction unmatched. The CDR3 length is 16 residues. The V gene's germline CDR1 is MDHEN and CDR2 SYDVKM. CDR3 nucleotide sequence: TGTGCCAGCAGCTTGGGTGGGCTAGCGGGGTTCTACGAGCAGTACTTC. It is translated as CASSLGGLAGFYEQYF.

The chain recombines TRBV28 with TRBJ2-3, with 9 bases lining up with TRBD1. Unmatched junction bases numbered 11, after V lost 5 bases and J lost 5 bases. Per the germline V gene, CDR1 is MDHEN and CDR2 is SYDVKM. This CDR3 region has 16 residues. The CDR3, as DNA: TGTGCCAGCAGTGACGACAGGGGGTTCTTTTTAGATACGCAGTATTTT. Protein: CASSDDRGFFLDTQYF.

This rearrangement joins TRBV30 to TRBJ1-1, with D hard to call. The germline V gene encodes CDR1 GTSNPN and CDR2 SVGIG (reference sequence). The CDR3 is made up of 12 amino acids. The V and J ends lost 2 bases and 1 base respectively, with 5 bases between them. DNA for the CDR3: TGTGCCTGGAGTCCGGGGAACACTGAAGCTTTCTTT. It yields the protein CAWSPGNTEAFF.

The rearrangement links TRBV20-1 to TRBJ2-5; D unclear. The V gene's germline CDR1 is DFQATT and CDR2 SNEGSKA (reference sequence). The V gene lost 3 bases and the J gene lost 3 bases, with 11 bases spanning the gap. The CDR3 sequence is 13 residues long. The CDR3 nucleotides read TGCAGTGCTAGTTCGGAGCCAGAAGAGACCCAGTACTTC. This sequence encodes CSASSEPEETQYF.

The J gene is TRBJ2-1, the V gene TRBV27; a weak D match, TRBD2 (6 bases). Germline V gene lookup returns CDR1 MNHEY and CDR2 SMNVEV (reference sequence). The V end was cut by 3 bases, the J end by 6 bases, with 9 bases between. There are 13 residues in the CDR3. The CDR3: CASSFSGPNEQFF. The CDR3 DNA reads TGTGCCAGCAGTTTTAGCGGACCCAATGAGCAGTTCTTC.

The chain carries TRBV11-2 and TRBJ2-3; D gene unclear. Trimming removed 10 bases from V and 0 bases from J, with 5 bases in between. The CDR3 runs to 11 residues. Germline V gene sequence: CDR1 SGHAT, CDR2 FQNNGV. The CDR3 nucleotides are TGTGCCACGAGAAGCACAGATACGCAGTATTTT. Its protein product is CATRSTDTQYF.

The chain has TRBV18 and TRBJ2-1; D is undetermined. The CDR3 contains 15 residues. The germline V gene has CDR1 KGHSH and CDR2 LQKENI. The ends were cut back, 0 bases at V and 4 bases at J, with 10 bases in the middle. The CDR3 bases are TGTGCCAGCTCACCACCGGCTTTCAGGTACAATGAGCAGTTCTTC. This codes for CASSPPAFRYNEQFF.

The rearrangement joins TRBV4-1 to TRBJ2-1; TRBD2 is a possible D gene (6 bases). Per germline, CDR1 MGHRA and CDR2 YSYEKL. The V end was cut by 1 base, the J end by 8 bases, with 9 bases between. The CDR3 sequence is 13 residues long. The CDR3 is CASSQGRGDEQFF. The CDR3 DNA reads TGCGCCAGCAGCCAAGGGCGGGGCGATGAGCAGTTCTTC.

This chain joins TRBV27 and TRBJ2-1; the match to TRBD2 covers 7 bases. CDR3 length: 15 amino acids. J lost 4 bases, V lost 2 bases, and 5 bases had no gene match. The germline gives CDR1 MNHEY, CDR2 SMNVEV (reference sequence). The CDR3 coding sequence is TGTGCCAGCAGTTTAGGGCGGGGGACGTACAATGAGCAGTTCTTC. Translating gives CASSLGRGTYNEQFF.

This clone was seen only once. The V call is TRBV9, the J call TRBJ2-1; a possible D gene is TRBD2 (5 bases). The V end lost 0 bases, the J end lost 0 bases, and 10 bases lay between the germline ends. The CDR3 has 16 amino acids. The germline gives CDR1 SGDLS, CDR2 YYNGEE. The CDR3 reads CASSVEGGYSYNEQFF. In DNA form, the CDR3 reads TGTGCCAGCAGCGTAGAAGGCGGGTACTCCTACAATGAGCAGTTCTTC.

V gene TRBV28 combines with J gene TRBJ1-2; perhaps TRBD1 as D (6 bases). The CDR3 is 12 amino acids. In germline, CDR1 is MDHEN, CDR2 SYDVKM. Trimming cost V 6 bases and J 4 bases, with 9 bases left between them. The CDR3, as DNA: TGTGCCAGCAGGGACAGTTCCTATGGCTACACCTTC. It is translated as CASRDSSYGYTF.

In its sample, this clone was seen a few times. This chain connects TRBV5-1 to TRBJ2-1; 7 positions agree with TRBD1. The CDR3 extends over 12 amino acids. Germline V gene lookup returns CDR1 SGHRS and CDR2 YFSETQ. Trimming cost V 1 base and J 8 bases; bases outside gene matches: 0. The CDR3 loop reads CASSLQGDEQFF. The CDR3 region has the DNA TGCGCCAGCAGCTTGCAGGGGGATGAGCAGTTCTTC.

This clone was observed once. This chain connects TRBV5-4 to TRBJ2-3, with 9 bases identical to TRBD2. The length of the CDR3 is 15 residues. From germline, CDR1 is SGHNT and CDR2 YYREEE (reference sequence). Germline trimming cut 2 bases from V and 0 bases from J; bases unmatched to any gene: 1. CDR3 region: CASSFGLASTDTQYF. The CDR3 bases are TGTGCCAGCAGCTTCGGACTAGCGAGCACAGATACGCAGTATTTT.

The rearrangement links TRBV5-5 to TRBJ2-5; 8 nucleotides match TRBD1. Unmatched junction bases numbered 3, after V lost 4 bases and J lost 4 bases. The CDR3 sequence is 13 residues long. Germline V lookup: CDR1 SGHKS, CDR2 YYEKEE (reference sequence). CDR3 DNA sequence: TGTGCCAGCAGCCCGACAGGGGTAGAGACCCAGTACTTC. Translation: CASSPTGVETQYF.

The chain is built from TRBV5-6 and TRBJ1-5; D might be TRBD1 (5 bases). The CDR3 loop spans 17 amino acids. Germline CDR1 reads SGHDT; CDR2 reads YYEEEE. With 4 bases removed from V and 7 bases from J, the gap between germline ends came to 24 bases. Here the CDR3 reads CASSVYRRNRLGQPQHF. CDR3 nucleotides: TGTGCCAGCAGCGTCTACAGGCGAAATCGATTAGGGCAGCCCCAGCATTTT. The whole variable domain, filled in from reference TRBV5-6 and TRBJ1-5, reads DAGVTQSPTHLIKTRGQQVTLRCSPKSGHDTVSWYQQALGQGPQFIFQYYEEEERQRGNFPDRFSGHQFPNYSSELNVNALLLGDSALYLCASSVYRRNRLGQPQHFGDGTRLSIL.

This chain links TRBV4-1 with TRBJ1-2; 7 bases map to TRBD1. The germline CDR1 and CDR2 sequences are MGHRA and YSYEKL. The CDR3 is 15 amino acids. V was pared by 4 bases and J by 4 bases, with 9 bases of the junction left unmatched. The CDR3 loop reads CASSPDPDRPYGYTF. The CDR3 bases are TGCGCCAGCAGCCCAGACCCGGACAGGCCCTATGGCTACACCTTC.

The chain joins TRBV12-3 or TRBV12-4 to TRBJ2-2; D remains unclear. CDR3 length: 12 amino acids. V was trimmed by 7 bases and J by 6 bases, leaving 9 bases between them. The CDR3 sequence: CASTLPAGELFF. The CDR3 DNA follows: TGTGCCAGCACTCTCCCAGCCGGGGAGCTGTTTTTT.

The rearrangement joins TRBV28 to TRBJ2-7; no reliable D call. This CDR3 is built from 12 residues. Germline values: CDR1 MDHEN, CDR2 SYDVKM. V was shortened by 4 bases and J by 3 bases, with 7 bases between the two germline ends. The CDR3 sequence is CASSSLFYEQYF. CDR3 sequence (DNA): TGTGCCAGCAGTTCCCTATTCTACGAGCAGTACTTC.

The genes are TRBV5-1 and TRBJ2-3; a weak D match, TRBD1 (6 bases). CDR1 and CDR2 from the germline V gene are SGHRS and YFSETQ. CDR3 size: 15 residues. V was clipped by 0 bases and J by 0 bases, with 8 bases between them. CDR3 amino acids: CASSLEDSSTDTQYF. The CDR3 nucleotides are TGCGCCAGCAGCTTGGAGGACAGTAGCACAGATACGCAGTATTTT.